The present T cell receptor beta chain was sequenced within a study of blood T cell repertoires in COVID-19. The wider study: Samples came from the United States, Italy and Spain, spanning acute and convalescent COVID-19. The analysed material was cDNA or gDNA that came from T cells, B-cell-depleted T cells, or PBMCs.

Authors' analysis steps: Estimation of nucleated cell counts relied on the amplification of reference gene primers. The protocol was immunoSEQ multiplex PCR, while the TCRdb copy is restricted to in-frame clones and leaves out a portion. The V and J calls and the clone size are those of that table, but D and trimming were determined from the DNA. The table lists over 250,000 clones, roughly 89% of them singletons. In assigning cohorts, the study relied on participant-reported clinical history. CDR1 and CDR2 (germline): SNHLY, FYNNEI. Trimming pared 7 bases from V and 1 base from J, leaving 16 bases between. The CDR3 sequence is 15 residues long.

The receptor was derived from a woman between 18 and 29 years old who had recovered from COVID-19. This rearrangement joins TRBV2 to TRBJ1-1; weak D call: TRBD1 (6 bases). The sample was PBMCs or T cells enriched from blood (not recorded which). The CDR3 loop reads CASTLRQATNTEAFF. In DNA, the CDR3 is TGTGCCAGCACCCTAAGACAGGCGACGAACACTGAAGCTTTCTTT.